This T cell receptor beta chain stems from a study of vaccination effects on CD4 cells after COVID-19. In germline, CDR1 is LGHNA, CDR2 YSLEER. This CDR3 has 16 residues. V dropped 0 bases and J dropped 4; count of bases not matched to a gene: 4. Sequencing was performed with immunoSEQ multiplex PCR; in TCRdb, only in-frame clones are kept and a portion is missing. This table holds about 31,000 clones, about 63% found once. Pools of viral peptides were used by the ViraFEST assay to expand antigen-specific CD4+ T cells ahead of sequencing. CD4+ T cells were isolated after around 10 days of culture. On day 3 and again on day 7, half the medium was replaced with IL-2 medium. Details on this clone: Its antigen is as yet unknown.

The receptor was derived from a human donor who received a COVID-19 vaccine. The genes are TRBV4-3 and TRBJ2-1; TRBD2 matches at 9 bases. Sequencing used CD4+ T cells from PBMCs cultured with HCoV-229E spike peptides, obtained before COVID-19 vaccination. The CDR3: CASSQEAGGRYNEQFF. The CDR3 DNA reads as TGCGCCAGCAGCCAAGAAGCGGGGGGAAGGTACAATGAGCAGTTCTTC.